These T cell receptor beta chains were read from a single sample in a study of cytomegalovirus exposure and HLA in healthy donors. The method was immunoSEQ multiplex PCR; TCRdb's version includes in-frame clones alone and lacks a portion of them. Here the sample spans 150,000 to 200,000 clones, 70% to 80% being singletons. Specimen: PBMCs. Source of these receptors: a woman between 40 and 55 years old in good health and CMV-seronegative. The CDR3 runs from the conserved cysteine through the conserved F or W. Fields, in order: J gene, V gene, clone size, D gene, CDR3 length, CDR3 DNA, CDR3 protein. The D gene is left open where the match is weak. The size field is filled for only some rows; it gives once, few, many or a size class.

>TRBJ2-7|TRBV5-4|NA|TRBD2|16
TGTGCCAGCACCTTTGGCATGGGAGGGAGCTCCTACGAGCAGTACTTC
CASTFGMGGSSYEQYF
>TRBJ2-1|TRBV19|NA|NA|11
TGTGCCAGTAGTCCGGGTAATGAGCAGTTCTTC
CASSPGNEQFF
>TRBJ1-2|TRBV6-1|NA|NA|13
TGTGCCAGCAGCCAAAGGGGCGACTATGGCTACACCTTC
CASSQRGDYGYTF
>TRBJ1-2|TRBV20-1|NA|NA|10
NA
CSSSDYGYTF
>TRBJ1-6|TRBV5-1|NA|NA|14
TGCGCCAGCAGCTTGGCGACAGTTAATTCACCCCTCCACTTT
CASSLATVNSPLHF
>TRBJ2-7|TRBV7-6|NA|NA|15
TGTGCCAGCAGCCAGGCAGGGGAAACGGACTACGAGCAGTACTTC
CASSQAGETDYEQYF
>TRBJ2-4|TRBV6-6|NA|TRBD1|16
TGTGCCAGCAGTTACCCCGCGACAGGGGGATCGGACATTCAGTACTTC
CASSYPATGGSDIQYF
>TRBJ2-7|TRBV28|NA|NA|14
TGTGCCAGCAGTTATTTGGGGGGAACCTACGAGCAGTACTTC
CASSYLGGTYEQYF
>TRBJ1-2|TRBV30|NA|NA|11
TGTGGGGCCCTCGGGGAGGATGGCTACACCTTC
CGALGEDGYTF
>TRBJ2-4|TRBV4-1|NA|TRBD2|16
TGCGCCAGCAGCCAAGTTCTAGCGGGGACCAAAAACATTCAGTACTTC
CASSQVLAGTKNIQYF
>TRBJ2-1|TRBV7-9|NA|TRBD2|15
TGTGCCAGCAGCGACGGGACTAGAGGTTACAATGAGCAGTTCTTC
CASSDGTRGYNEQFF
>TRBJ2-1|TRBV10-3|NA|TRBD1|12
TGTGCCATCAGTGGGACAGGTGAGGAGCAGTTCTTC
CAISGTGEEQFF
>TRBJ2-7|TRBV4-1|few|TRBD1|13
TGCGCCAGCTCTCCGGGACAGGGTAACGAGCAGTACTTC
CASSPGQGNEQYF
>TRBJ2-1|TRBV7-2|NA|NA|15
TGTGCCAGCAGCCCACGAGTGGGCGCATCCAATGAGCAGTTCTTC
CASSPRVGASNEQFF
>TRBJ2-1|TRBV10-3|NA|TRBD2|18
TGTGCCATCAGTGGGGGCAAGGTTGGCGGGGGGGCCCACAATGAGCAGTTCTTC
CAISGGKVGGGAHNEQFF
>TRBJ1-6|TRBV7-2|NA|NA|16
TGTGCCAGCAGCTTCTCGGGGGGGGGTGGCGATTCACCCCTCCACTTT
CASSFSGGGGDSPLHF
>TRBJ2-7|TRBV6-5|once|NA|14
TGTGCCAGCAGTTACGGGGGGGGCAGGTACGAGCAGTACTTC
CASSYGGGRYEQYF
>TRBJ2-7|TRBV7-9|NA|TRBD2|15
TGTGCCAGCAGCCGGACTAGCGGGCGCACCTACGAGCAGTACTTC
CASSRTSGRTYEQYF
>TRBJ2-5|TRBV10-3|NA|TRBD1|15
TGTGCCATCAGTGAGTTCGGGACAGACCAAGAGACCCAGTACTTC
CAISEFGTDQETQYF
>TRBJ2-6|TRBV28|NA|TRBD1|19
TGTGCCAGCAGTTTATTGTTCCAGGGGGCGTTTGCTGGGGCCAACGTCCTGACTTTC
CASSLLFQGAFAGANVLTF
>TRBJ2-3|TRBV4-1|few|TRBD2|17
TGCGCCAGCAGCCAACGACAATTAGCGGGGGGCCCAGATACGCAGTATTTT
CASSQRQLAGGPDTQYF
>TRBJ2-7|TRBV6-5|NA|TRBD2|13
TGTGCCAGCAGTACGCTCAGACTAGCCGAGCAGTACTTC
CASSTLRLAEQYF
>TRBJ2-3|TRBV2|NA|NA|17
TGTGCCAGCAGTGAAGATAGTCTGCGGGCTTCCACAGATACGCAGTATTTT
CASSEDSLRASTDTQYF
>TRBJ1-5|TRBV2|NA|TRBD1|16
TGTGCCAGCAGTGGCTTACAGGGGGCTGGCAATCAGCCCCAGCATTTT
CASSGLQGAGNQPQHF
>TRBJ1-1|TRBV13|once|NA|14
TGTGCCAGCAGCTCGCCACCTGCGGTAACTGAAGCTTTCTTT
CASSSPPAVTEAFF
>TRBJ2-1|TRBV4-2|NA|NA|15
TGTGCCAGCAGCCAATCTAGCGATTCGCACAATGAGCAGTTCTTC
CASSQSSDSHNEQFF
>TRBJ1-2|TRBV2|NA|NA|11
TGTGCCAGCAGAATAAGGGGTGGCTACACCTTC
CASRIRGGYTF
>TRBJ1-1|TRBV2|NA|TRBD1|14
TGTGCCAGCAGCGAGCAGGGGGTTAGGGCTGAAGCTTTCTTT
CASSEQGVRAEAFF
>TRBJ2-1|TRBV14|NA|TRBD2|18
TGTGCCAGCAGCCTTCGACTAGCGGGGGTTTCACCCTACAATGAGCAGTTCTTC
CASSLRLAGVSPYNEQFF
>TRBJ1-4|TRBV29-1|NA|NA|13
TGCAGCGTTCTGGACAGTCCGAATGAAAAACTGTTTTTT
CSVLDSPNEKLFF
>TRBJ2-7|TRBV4-1|once|TRBD2|15
TGCGCCAGCAGCAATTTAGCGGGAGGGGCCCACGAGCAGTACTTC
CASSNLAGGAHEQYF
>TRBJ2-3|TRBV12-1|NA|NA|11
TGTGCCAGCGGAGGGATGGATACGCAGTATTTT
CASGGMDTQYF
>TRBJ1-4|TRBV28|few|NA|12
TGTGCCAGCAGTTGGGTCGGGGAAAAACTGTTTTTT
CASSWVGEKLFF
>TRBJ2-1|TRBV9|NA|TRBD2|17
TGTGCCAGCAGCGTAGCTTCCCGGCGGGGGGGTTACAATGAGCAGTTCTTC
CASSVASRRGGYNEQFF
>TRBJ1-5|TRBV11-2|NA|TRBD1|14
TGTGCCAGCAGTAGGACAGGGATCAATCAGCCCCAGCATTTT
CASSRTGINQPQHF
>TRBJ2-7|TRBV7-2|NA|TRBD2|15
TGTGCCAGCAGTAGCGGGGGGAGCAGAACCTACGAGCAGTACTTC
CASSSGGSRTYEQYF
>TRBJ2-2|TRBV9|NA|TRBD2|14
TGTGCCAGCAGTTCGGCTAGCGGGGGGGCGGAGCTGTTTTTT
CASSSASGGAELFF
>TRBJ1-1|TRBV4-3|NA|NA|15
TGCGCCAGCAGCCAAGCCCCCGACACGAACACTGAAGCTTTCTTT
CASSQAPDTNTEAFF
>TRBJ2-2|TRBV5-1|NA|TRBD2|15
TGCGCCACGAGAGCGGGAGACGCGAACACCGGGGAGCTGTTTTTT
CATRAGDANTGELFF
>TRBJ2-3|TRBV6-6|NA|TRBD1|14
TGTGCCAGCAGTTACGGGACAGGGAGGGATACGCAGTATTTT
CASSYGTGRDTQYF
>TRBJ2-7|TRBV12-5|once|NA|15
TGTGCTAGTGGTTTGGGACAATTAGGAACTTACGAGCAGTACTTC
CASGLGQLGTYEQYF
>TRBJ1-4|TRBV28|few|TRBD1|19
TGTGCCAGCAGCCACCCGACAGGGAAAAGTAGGTCAACTAATGAAAAACTGTTTTTT
CASSHPTGKSRSTNEKLFF
>TRBJ2-6|TRBV28|NA|TRBD1|16
TGTGCCAGCAGTGTACAGGGGGTAACTGGGGCCAACGGCCTGACTTTC
CASSVQGVTGANGLTF
>TRBJ1-4|TRBV15|NA|NA|14
TGTGCCACCAGCAGAGATCAGGGAGGAGAAAAACTGTTTTTT
CATSRDQGGEKLFF
>TRBJ2-7|TRBV18|NA|NA|14
TGTGCCAGCTCACCACCTCGATCTAACTACGAGCAGTACTTC
CASSPPRSNYEQYF